A selection of T cell receptor beta chains follows, all from one sample in a study of regulatory T cells in long-lasting Graves disease. A single record per CDR3 protein comes from TCRdb applying MiXCR to the multiplex PCR reads. The sample contains under 800,000 distinct CDR3 sequences, around 15% of which appear only once. This sample was shared with a second study, whose subject was T cells in Graves' hyperthyroidism and ophthalmopathy.

The specimen was peripheral blood mononuclear cells (PBMCs), collected at new diagnosis, from a patient treated with antithyroid drugs. The receptors derive from a woman younger than 45 with Graves disease. Each CDR3 is given with its conserved first and last residue. A D gene is named only where the DNA matches it firmly. Some rows mark clone size as missing; the rest say once, few, many or name a class of expanded clone.

d_call,j_call,clone_size,v_call,cdr3_nt,cdr3_aa
.,TRBJ2-3,many,TRBV27,TGTGCCAGCAGTAGCAAGGGCGCGGGGACAGATACGCAGTATTTT,CASSSKGAGTDTQYF
.,TRBJ2-7,few,TRBV9,TGTGCCAGCAGCGCGGGACCCCTTTCCTACGAGCAGTACTTC,CASSAGPLSYEQYF
.,TRBJ1-4,.,TRBV20-1,TGCAGTGCTAGAGATCCAACGGGTGTAAGTGAAAAACTGTTTTTT,CSARDPTGVSEKLFF
TRBD1,TRBJ1-4,many,TRBV6-2/TRBV6-3,TGTGCCAGCAGTTACTCCCCCCCGGGACAGGGCGGGTATGAAAAACTGTTTTTT,CASSYSPPGQGGYEKLFF
.,TRBJ1-1,few,TRBV19,TGTGCCAGTAGTCCCAGGTGGGCGAACACTGAAGCTTTCTTT,CASSPRWANTEAFF
.,TRBJ2-3,few,TRBV12-3/TRBV12-4,TGTGCCAGCGGGTCAGGGGGGCGGACAGATACGCAGTATTTT,CASGSGGRTDTQYF
.,TRBJ1-3,few,TRBV7-3,TGTGCCAGCAGCTCCCTTCCTCCTGGACAGATTGGAAACACCATATATTTT,CASSSLPPGQIGNTIYF
.,TRBJ2-2,few,TRBV14,TGTGCCAGCAGCCAAGTCTCTACAGTTGGGGAGCTCGGGGAGCTGTTTTTT,CASSQVSTVGELGELFF
TRBD1,TRBJ1-2,many,TRBV7-2,TGTGCCAGCAGCCGATCCGGGACAGCTAACTATGGCTACACCTTC,CASSRSGTANYGYTF
TRBD2,TRBJ2-3,few,TRBV20-1,TGCAGTGCTAATGAGGCTAGCGGGAGCATCCATACGCAGTATTTT,CSANEASGSIHTQYF
.,TRBJ1-1,many,TRBV5-1,TGCGCCAGCAGCCGCAGGGGGAACACTGAAGCTTTCTTT,CASSRRGNTEAFF
.,TRBJ2-1,few,TRBV20-1,TGCAGTGCTAGTTTAGCGGACGCCTACAATGAGCAGTTCTTC,CSASLADAYNEQFF
.,TRBJ1-6,many,TRBV5-1,TGCGCCAGCAGCTTGCAATTGATGAGGGATTCACCCCTCCACTTT,CASSLQLMRDSPLHF
.,TRBJ2-7,many,TRBV12-3/TRBV12-4,TGTGCCAGCAGTTTTGGTGTCATCTACGAGCAGTACTTC,CASSFGVIYEQYF
.,TRBJ1-5,.,TRBV19,TGTGCCAGCCGGGCACCTAGCAATCAGCCCCAGCATTTT,CASRAPSNQPQHF
.,TRBJ1-1,.,TRBV5-1,TGCGCCAGCAGCTCCCAGACACTGAACACTGAAGCTTTCTTT,CASSSQTLNTEAFF
TRBD2,TRBJ2-7,.,TRBV9,TGTGCCAGCAGCGTAGGGACTAGCGGAACCTACGAGCAGTACTTC,CASSVGTSGTYEQYF
TRBD2,TRBJ2-7,.,TRBV10-3,TGTGCCATCAGTCCGGGACTAGGCTCCTACGAGCAGTACTTC,CAISPGLGSYEQYF
.,TRBJ1-3,.,TRBV9,TGTGCCAGCAGCGACAGCTCTGGAAACACCATATATTTT,CASSDSSGNTIYF
.,TRBJ1-6,.,TRBV7-2,TGTGCCAGCAGTCAGACATCACTACGCTCCTATAATTCACCCCTCCACTTT,CASSQTSLRSYNSPLHF
.,TRBJ1-1,few,TRBV20-1,TGCAGTGCTCCCCATTCCGGGACACAGATTTGGGACACTGAAGCTTTCTTT,CSAPHSGTQIWDTEAFF
.,TRBJ1-6,.,TRBV5-1,TGCGCCAGCAGCTTGGGACCAGAAAGTTCACCCCTCCACTTT,CASSLGPESSPLHF
.,TRBJ1-5,many,TRBV10-3,TGTGCCATCAGTGAGTCTTGGTTAACGGGTCAGCCCCAGCATTTT,CAISESWLTGQPQHF
.,TRBJ1-6,.,TRBV19,TGTGCCAGTAGTCCTCTCGGAAGCCATTATTCACCCCTCCACTTT,CASSPLGSHYSPLHF
TRBD2,TRBJ2-7,.,TRBV5-4,TGTGCCAGCAGCTTCTCGATGGGGACTAGCGGTTACGAGCAGTACTTC,CASSFSMGTSGYEQYF
TRBD1,TRBJ2-6,few,TRBV6-2/TRBV6-3,TGTGCCAGCAGTTTATCGGGACAGGGGTCCGTCCTGACTTTC,CASSLSGQGSVLTF
TRBD2,TRBJ2-7,many,TRBV28,TGTGCCAGCACTTTGGAACCGGGACTACGCGGACGAGAGCAGTACTTC,CASTLEPGLRGREQYF
TRBD1,TRBJ1-2,few,TRBV29-1,TGCAGCGCCGACAGGGAAAGTGGCTACACCTTC,CSADRESGYTF
.,TRBJ1-5,few,TRBV10-1,TGCGCCAGCAGTGAGAAAAGGGGGTATGGCAATCAGCCCCAGCATTTT,CASSEKRGYGNQPQHF
TRBD2,TRBJ2-3,few,TRBV3-1,TGTGCCAGCAGCCAAGATCACTCGGATCCGGGACTAGCGGTAGATACGCAGTATTTT,CASSQDHSDPGLAVDTQYF
.,TRBJ1-2,few,TRBV11-2,TGTGCCAGCAGCTTAGCTGGGTCTATTAGAGGCTATGGCTACACCTTC,CASSLAGSIRGYGYTF
.,TRBJ1-1,many,TRBV28,TGTGCCAGCAGTTTAATAGGTCCATCGGCTTTCTTT,CASSLIGPSAFF
.,TRBJ2-1,.,TRBV5-1,TGCGCCAGCAGTCCCGGGACAAACCCATACAATGAGCAGTTCTTC,CASSPGTNPYNEQFF
.,TRBJ2-7,.,TRBV4-2,TGTGCCAGCAGCCAAGCCCATTTGAGCTACGAGCAGTACTTC,CASSQAHLSYEQYF
.,TRBJ1-2,.,TRBV7-3,TGTGCCAGCAGCCCTTATAATATAAGACCTCAAGACTATGGCTACACCTTC,CASSPYNIRPQDYGYTF
.,TRBJ2-7,many,TRBV10-3,TGTGCCATCAGTGAGGATCCGGGGACTGGCGAGCAGTACTTC,CAISEDPGTGEQYF
.,TRBJ2-6,many,TRBV6-2/TRBV6-3,TGTGCCAGCAGTTACCCCAGCTCTGGGGCCAACGTCCTGACTTTC,CASSYPSSGANVLTF
.,TRBJ1-5,.,TRBV5-8,TGTGCCAGCAGATGGACATCTAATCAGCCCCAGCATTTT,CASRWTSNQPQHF
.,TRBJ2-7,.,TRBV19,TGTGCCAGTAATTCGGACAGCTCCTACGAGCAGTACTTC,CASNSDSSYEQYF
.,TRBJ1-1,.,TRBV20-1,TGCAGTGCTAGAGCCGTACCTGAAGCTTTCTTT,CSARAVPEAFF
.,TRBJ2-7,few,TRBV5-1,TGTGCCAGCAGCTCGGACCTATCCTACGAGCAGTACTTC,CASSSDLSYEQYF
TRBD1,TRBJ2-1,.,TRBV2,TGTGCCAGCAGTCGGACAGGGGGGAATGAGCAGTTCTTC,CASSRTGGNEQFF
TRBD2,TRBJ2-7,.,TRBV27,TGTGCCAGCAGTTTGTTGTTAGCGGGAGGAATCTCCGAGCAGTACTTC,CASSLLLAGGISEQYF
.,TRBJ2-1,many,TRBV2,TGTGCCAGCTATCAAGAGGGGCGGACCTACAATGAGCAGTTCTTC,CASYQEGRTYNEQFF
TRBD1,TRBJ1-1,many,TRBV28,TGTGCCAGCAGGTCCTACCCAGGGGGCAGCATGAACACTGAAGCTTTCTTT,CASRSYPGGSMNTEAFF
.,TRBJ2-5,once,TRBV20-1,TGCAGTGCTCTCCGGGGGGCAGAGACCCAGTACTTC,CSALRGAETQYF
TRBD1,TRBJ1-3,.,TRBV13,TGTGCCAGCAGCGAACAGCTGACAGGGCGAAACACCATATATTTT,CASSEQLTGRNTIYF
TRBD1,TRBJ1-3,few,TRBV9,TGTGCCAGCAGCGTAGGTGACAGGGGATTTACTGGAAACACCATATATTTT,CASSVGDRGFTGNTIYF
.,TRBJ2-7,few,TRBV27,TGTGCCAGCGCTCCAACCCCAAAACAACCGTACTTC,CASAPTPKQPYF
.,TRBJ1-3,few,TRBV28,TGTGCCAGCAGTGCCTGGGAGGTCTCACTCGGAAACACCATATATTTT,CASSAWEVSLGNTIYF
TRBD1,TRBJ1-4,.,TRBV7-2,TGTGCCAGCAGCCCCAGACAGGGGTTGGAAAAACTGTTTTTT,CASSPRQGLEKLFF
.,TRBJ2-1,.,TRBV3-1,TGTGCCAGCAGCCCCGTGTCGGATGAGCAGTTCTTC,CASSPVSDEQFF
TRBD1,TRBJ1-4,few,TRBV3-1,TGTGCCAGCAGCCCGCGGGACAGGGGTATGACTAATGAAAAACTGTTTTTT,CASSPRDRGMTNEKLFF
.,TRBJ1-4,many,TRBV18,TGTGCCAGCTCACGTAATACCGGTGAAAAACTGTTTTTT,CASSRNTGEKLFF
TRBD2,TRBJ2-1,many,TRBV5-1,TGCGCCAGCAGCCGGGAGGGGTGGGATGAGCAGTTCTTC,CASSREGWDEQFF
.,TRBJ2-2,few,TRBV5-1,TGCGCCAGCAGCTCGGTGCTTAGGGAGCTGTTTTTT,CASSSVLRELFF
.,TRBJ2-3,many,TRBV10-3,TGTGCCATCGAGTCCCGGGACACAGATACGCAGTATTTT,CAIESRDTDTQYF
TRBD2,TRBJ2-1,many,TRBV28,TGTGCCAGCAGTCCCCAGGGACTAGCGGGAGGATTTTCCCGAAACAATGAGCAGTTCTTC,CASSPQGLAGGFSRNNEQFF
.,TRBJ2-1,few,TRBV27,TGTGCCAGCAGTTTATTTCGGGGAGACTACAATGAGCAGTTCTTC,CASSLFRGDYNEQFF
TRBD2,TRBJ2-3,many,TRBV12-3/TRBV12-4,TGTGCCAGCAGCGCGACCCTACTAGCGGGAGTACGAGATACGCAGTATTTT,CASSATLLAGVRDTQYF